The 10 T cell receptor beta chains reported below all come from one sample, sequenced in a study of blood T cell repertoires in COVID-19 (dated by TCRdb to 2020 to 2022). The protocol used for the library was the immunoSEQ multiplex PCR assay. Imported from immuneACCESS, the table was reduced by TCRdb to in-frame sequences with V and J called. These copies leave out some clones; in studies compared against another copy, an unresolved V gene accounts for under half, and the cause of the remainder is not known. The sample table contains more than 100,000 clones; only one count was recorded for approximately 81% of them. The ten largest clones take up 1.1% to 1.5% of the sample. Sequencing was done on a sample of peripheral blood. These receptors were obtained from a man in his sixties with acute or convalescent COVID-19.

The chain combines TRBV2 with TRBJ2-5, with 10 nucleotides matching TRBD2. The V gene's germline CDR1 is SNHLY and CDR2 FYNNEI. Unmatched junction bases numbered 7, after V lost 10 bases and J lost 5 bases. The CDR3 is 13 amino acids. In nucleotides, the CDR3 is TGTGCCACATCGAGCGGGAGGGTCGAGACCCAGTACTTC. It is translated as CATSSGRVETQYF.

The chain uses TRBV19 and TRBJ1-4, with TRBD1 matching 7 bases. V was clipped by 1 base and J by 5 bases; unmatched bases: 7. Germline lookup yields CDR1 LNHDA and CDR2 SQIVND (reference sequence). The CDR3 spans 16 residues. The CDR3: CASSIAKDRANEKLFF. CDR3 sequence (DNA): TGTGCCAGTAGTATAGCAAAAGACAGGGCGAATGAAAAACTGTTTTTT.

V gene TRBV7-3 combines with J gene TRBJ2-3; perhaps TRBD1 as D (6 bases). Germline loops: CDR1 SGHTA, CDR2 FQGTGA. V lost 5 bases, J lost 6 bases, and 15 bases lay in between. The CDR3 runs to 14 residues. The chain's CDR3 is CASSHGQGWDTQYF. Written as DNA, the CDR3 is TGTGCCAGCAGCCACGGGCAGGGGTGGGATACGCAGTATTTT.

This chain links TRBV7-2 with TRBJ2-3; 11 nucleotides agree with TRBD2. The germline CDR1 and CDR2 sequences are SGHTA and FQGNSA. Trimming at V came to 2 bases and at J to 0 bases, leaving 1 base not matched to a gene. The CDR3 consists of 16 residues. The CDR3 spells CASSLLAGGSTDTQYF. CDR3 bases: TGTGCCAGCAGCTTACTAGCGGGGGGTAGCACAGATACGCAGTATTTT.

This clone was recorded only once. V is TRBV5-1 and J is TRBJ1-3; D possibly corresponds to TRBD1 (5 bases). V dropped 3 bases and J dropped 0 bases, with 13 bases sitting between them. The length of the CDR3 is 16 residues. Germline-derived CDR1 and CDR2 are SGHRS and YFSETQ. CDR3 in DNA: TGCGCCAGCAGCTCCGGGGGAAGTAACTCTGGAAACACCATATATTTT. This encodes CASSSGGSNSGNTIYF.

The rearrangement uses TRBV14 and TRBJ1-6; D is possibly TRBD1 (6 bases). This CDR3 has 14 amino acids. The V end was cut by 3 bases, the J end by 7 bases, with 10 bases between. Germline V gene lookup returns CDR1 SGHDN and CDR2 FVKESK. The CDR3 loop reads CASSHRQENSPLHF. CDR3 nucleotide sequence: TGTGCCAGCAGCCATCGACAGGAGAATTCACCCCTCCACTTT.

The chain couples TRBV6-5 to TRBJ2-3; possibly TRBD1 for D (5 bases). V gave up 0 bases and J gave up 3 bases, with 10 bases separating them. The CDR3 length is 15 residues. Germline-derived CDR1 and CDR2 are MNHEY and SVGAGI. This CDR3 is CASSYSIGETDTQYF. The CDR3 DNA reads TGTGCCAGCAGTTACTCGATAGGGGAAACAGATACGCAGTATTTT.

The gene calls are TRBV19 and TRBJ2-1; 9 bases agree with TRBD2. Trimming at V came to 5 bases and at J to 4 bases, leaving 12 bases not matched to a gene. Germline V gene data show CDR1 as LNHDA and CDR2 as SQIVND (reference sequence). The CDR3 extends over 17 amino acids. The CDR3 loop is CASSPPGVAGAYNEQFF. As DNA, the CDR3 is TGTGCCAGTAGTCCACCTGGTGTAGCGGGGGCATACAATGAGCAGTTCTTC.

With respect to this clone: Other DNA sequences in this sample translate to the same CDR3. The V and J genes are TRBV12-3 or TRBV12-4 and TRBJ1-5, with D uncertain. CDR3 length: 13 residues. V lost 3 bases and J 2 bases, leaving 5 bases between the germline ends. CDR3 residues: CASSLSGNQPQHF. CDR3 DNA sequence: TGTGCCAGCAGTTTGTCCGGCAATCAGCCCCAGCATTTT.

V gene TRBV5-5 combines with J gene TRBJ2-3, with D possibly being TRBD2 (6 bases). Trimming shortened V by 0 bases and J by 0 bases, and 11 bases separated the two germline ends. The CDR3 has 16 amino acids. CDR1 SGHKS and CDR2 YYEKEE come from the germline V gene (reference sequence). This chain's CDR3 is CASSLGGLPSTDTQYF. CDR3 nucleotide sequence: TGTGCCAGCAGCTTGGGGGGACTCCCGAGCACAGATACGCAGTATTTT. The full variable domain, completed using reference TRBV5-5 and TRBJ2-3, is DAGVTQSPTHLIKTRGQQVTLRCSPISGHKSVSWYQQVLGQGPQFIFQYYEKEERGRGNFPDRFSARQFPNYSSELNVNALLLGDSALYLCASSLGGLPSTDTQYFGPGTRLTVL.